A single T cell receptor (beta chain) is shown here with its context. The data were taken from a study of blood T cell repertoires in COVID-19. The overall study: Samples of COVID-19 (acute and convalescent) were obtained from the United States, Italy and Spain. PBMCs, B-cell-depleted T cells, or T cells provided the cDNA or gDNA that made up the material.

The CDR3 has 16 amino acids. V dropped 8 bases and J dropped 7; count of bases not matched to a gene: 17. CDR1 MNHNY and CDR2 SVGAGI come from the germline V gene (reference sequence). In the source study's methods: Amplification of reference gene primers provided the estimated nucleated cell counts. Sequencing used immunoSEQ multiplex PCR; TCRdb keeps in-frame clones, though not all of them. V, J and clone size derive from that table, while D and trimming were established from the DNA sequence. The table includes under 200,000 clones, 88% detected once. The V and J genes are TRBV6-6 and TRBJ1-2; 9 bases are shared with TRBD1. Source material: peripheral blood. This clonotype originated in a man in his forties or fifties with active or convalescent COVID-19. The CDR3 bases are TGTGCCAGCTTGGCCGGGACAGGGTTTTTATCGGCTGGCTACACCTTC. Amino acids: CASLAGTGFLSAGYTF.